Here is one TCR beta chain with its context. Its target is not known. The record originates from a study of post-analysis software for immune sequencing data. Unique molecular identifiers were present in the TCR beta cDNA libraries. MiXCR, run by TCRdb on the PCR reads, gives a single entry per CDR3 protein. The data show about 770,000 distinct CDR3 sequences, with about 43% seen just once and roughly 4.4% held by the top ten. Notes on the study in general: About five TRBV segments were more frequent in patients than controls; TRBV5-6, TRBV5-1 and TRBV20-1 belonged to this group. Controls showed significantly higher normalized Chao1 diversity than did multiple sclerosis patients.

CDR3 length: 11 residues. Trimming shortened V by 6 bases and J by 5 bases, and 7 bases separated the two germline ends. This clonotype originated in a girl aged 10 to 17 with multiple sclerosis. Sequenced input: blood. This chain connects TRBV12-3 or TRBV12-4 to TRBJ2-5; D not certain. In DNA, the CDR3 is TGTGCCAGCAGCACCGCGGAGACCCAGTACTTC. Its protein product is CASSTAETQYF.